Each of the 27 T cell receptor beta chains below was sequenced from the same sample in a study of cytomegalovirus exposure and HLA in healthy donors. The method was immunoSEQ multiplex PCR; TCRdb's version includes in-frame clones alone and lacks a portion of them. The profile shows about 250,000 clones, roughly 84% of them singletons. The sequenced material came from PBMCs. The receptors originated from a young man in good health and CMV-seropositive.

This clone was found once. The J gene is TRBJ1-2, the V gene TRBV2, with a tentative D call TRBD1 (5 bases). This CDR3 is 12 amino acids long. The V gene's germline CDR1 is SNHLY and CDR2 FYNNEI. V was shortened by 8 bases and J by 4 bases, with 11 bases between the two germline ends. CDR3 bases: TGTGCCAGCCTCAGGGACCGCTATGGCTACACCTTC. Amino acids: CASLRDRYGYTF.

The chain has TRBV5-1 and TRBJ1-1; D is possibly TRBD1 (6 bases). The V gene lost 4 bases and the J gene lost 0 bases, with 10 bases spanning the gap. The CDR3 totals 14 residues. Germline V CDR1 and CDR2: SGHRS, YFSETQ. In DNA form, the CDR3 reads TGCGCCAGCAGCCTGGACAGTATGAACACTGAAGCTTTCTTT. It specifies CASSLDSMNTEAFF.

This rearrangement joins TRBV30 to TRBJ2-3; the match to TRBD2 covers 7 bases. V was clipped by 4 bases and J by 1 base; unmatched bases: 2. The germline gives CDR1 GTSNPN, CDR2 SVGIG (reference sequence). The CDR3 spans 13 residues. CDR3 DNA: TGTGCCTGGACGGGAGGCCGCACAGATACGCAGTATTTT. Its translation is CAWTGGRTDTQYF.

The J gene is TRBJ2-7, the V gene TRBV27; D gene uncertain. From germline, CDR1 is MNHEY and CDR2 SMNVEV (reference sequence). Trimming removed 3 bases at V and 3 bases at J, with 12 bases between. The CDR3 has 14 residues. The CDR3 sequence: CASSFLGGNYEQYF. CDR3 bases: TGTGCCAGCAGTTTTTTGGGTGGGAACTACGAGCAGTACTTC.

The chain carries TRBV2 and TRBJ1-2; no reliable D call. V dropped 9 bases and J dropped 0 bases, with 8 bases sitting between them. This CDR3 has 12 amino acids. The germline V gene has CDR1 SNHLY and CDR2 FYNNEI. The CDR3 DNA reads TGTGCCAGTGAAACAGCTAACTATGGCTACACCTTC. This translates into CASETANYGYTF.

This chain connects TRBV5-1 to TRBJ2-1, with D hard to call. V shed 4 bases and J shed 5 bases, with 10 bases lying between them. The CDR3 covers 13 residues. The germline CDR1 and CDR2 sequences are SGHRS and YFSETQ. The CDR3 loop reads CASSTIGNNEQFF. CDR3 in DNA: TGCGCCAGCAGCACAATAGGCAACAATGAGCAGTTCTTC.

This chain uses TRBV30 with TRBJ2-5, with TRBD1 as a possible D gene (6 bases). CDR3 length equals 13 residues. V was clipped by 1 base and J by 9 bases, with 15 bases between them. Looked up from germline, CDR1 is GTSNPN and CDR2 is SVGIG (reference sequence). The DNA of the CDR3 is TGTGCCTGGAGTGGGGGGCTGGGTGAGCCCCAGTACTTC. It translates to CAWSGGLGEPQYF.

The chain employs TRBV7-9 and TRBJ2-1; D remains ambiguous. CDR3 size: 13 residues. Per the germline V gene, CDR1 is SEHNR and CDR2 is FQNEAQ (reference sequence). V dropped 3 bases and J dropped 7 bases, with 10 bases sitting between them. In DNA, the CDR3 is TGTGCCAGCAGCTTTGTTGCGGTGAATGAGCAGTTCTTC. Its protein is CASSFVAVNEQFF.

The gene calls are TRBV4-3 and TRBJ2-1, with D hard to call. The CDR3 contains 13 residues. Germline CDR1 is LGHNA and CDR2 is YSLEER. The V gene lost 4 bases and the J gene lost 7 bases, with 11 bases spanning the gap. The CDR3 spells CASSPTNWNEQFF. The CDR3 DNA reads TGCGCCAGCAGCCCGACAAATTGGAATGAGCAGTTCTTC.

The sample holds one count of this clone. This chain joins TRBV6-5 and TRBJ2-1; TRBD2 matches 8 bases. The junction had 13 bases not matched to a gene; V was cut back by 3 bases and J by 9 bases. CDR1 is MNHEY and CDR2 is SVGAGI in the germline V gene. The CDR3 spans 16 residues. Here the CDR3 reads CASSYDFSGATFEQFF. The CDR3 DNA reads as TGTGCCAGCAGTTATGACTTTAGCGGGGCTACATTTGAGCAGTTCTTC.

This chain links TRBV7-2 with TRBJ2-7; 8 positions match TRBD2. The CDR3 length is 14 residues. Germline V CDR1 and CDR2: SGHTA, FQGNSA. J was trimmed by 3 bases and V by 3 bases; bases with no gene match: 4. The CDR3 nucleotides are TGTGCCAGCAGCTTTAGCGGGAACAACTACGAGCAGTACTTC. Protein product: CASSFSGNNYEQYF.

The gene calls are TRBV5-4 and TRBJ2-5; 13 positions match TRBD2. The CDR3 spans 17 residues. J lost 2 bases, V lost 4 bases, and 8 bases had no gene match. CDR1 is SGHNT, CDR2 YYREEE, per germline (reference sequence). The CDR3 loop reads CASSQARGLAGQETQYF. The CDR3 DNA reads TGTGCCAGCAGCCAGGCCCGGGGACTAGCGGGACAAGAGACCCAGTACTTC. Supplemented by reference TRBV5-4 and TRBJ2-5, the full variable domain reads ETGVTQSPTHLIKTRGQQVTLRCSSQSGHNTVSWYQQALGQGPQFIFQYYREEENGRGNFPPRFSGLQFPNYSSELNVNALELDDSALYLCASSQARGLAGQETQYFGPGTRLLVL.

The V call is TRBV5-1, the J call TRBJ1-1; 8 nucleotides align to TRBD1. J lost 7 bases, V lost 4 bases, and 12 bases had no gene match. The CDR3 has 15 amino acids. Germline values: CDR1 SGHRS, CDR2 YFSETQ. CDR3 sequence: CASSQSGQAMGEAFF. DNA of the CDR3: TGCGCCAGCAGCCAGTCGGGACAGGCCATGGGTGAAGCTTTCTTT.

The CDR3 spells CASSFIRGGSYGYTF. CDR3 nucleotide sequence: TGTGCCAGCAGCTTTATAAGGGGAGGAAGCTATGGCTACACCTTC. This sequence joins TRBV7-9 and TRBJ1-2, with D perhaps matching TRBD1 (5 bases). The germline V and J ends were trimmed by 3 bases and 4 bases, with 15 bases remaining between them. In germline, CDR1 is SEHNR, CDR2 FQNEAQ (reference sequence). The length of the CDR3 is 15 residues.

The genes are TRBV5-1 and TRBJ2-7, with D unresolved. V lost 0 bases and J 4 bases, leaving 8 bases between the germline ends. The CDR3 runs 13 residues. Germline-derived CDR1 and CDR2 are SGHRS and YFSETQ. This CDR3 reads CASSLGLQYEQYF. The CDR3 DNA reads TGCGCCAGCAGCTTGGGACTCCAATACGAGCAGTACTTC. Drawing the rest from reference TRBV5-1 and TRBJ2-7, the complete variable domain is KAGVTQTPRYLIKTRGQQVTLSCSPISGHRSVSWYQQTPGQGLQFLFEYFSETQRNKGNFPGRFSGRQFSNSRSEMNVSTLELGDSALYLCASSLGLQYEQYFGPGTRLTVT.

CDR3 in amino acids: CASSPPTGANVLTF. Here the CDR3 DNA reads TGTGCCAGCAGCCCCCCTACGGGGGCCAACGTCCTGACTTTC. This chain joins TRBV16 and TRBJ2-6; D is undetermined. V lost 4 bases and J lost 4, with 8 bases in between. The CDR3 is 14 amino acids. CDR1 is KGHSY and CDR2 is FQNENV in the germline V gene.

The rearrangement uses TRBV27 and TRBJ2-7; D may be TRBD1 or TRBD2 (5 bases each). The CDR3 covers 16 residues. Germline CDR1 is MNHEY and CDR2 is SMNVEV (reference sequence). The V gene lost 7 bases and the J gene lost 0 bases, with 19 bases spanning the gap. CDR3 amino acids: CASTREPGRSSYEQYF. CDR3 nucleotides: TGTGCCAGCACACGGGAACCGGGACGGAGCTCCTACGAGCAGTACTTC.

The rearrangement links TRBV15 to TRBJ1-1; no reliable D call. Germline V gives CDR1 LNHNV, CDR2 YYDKDF (reference sequence). V lost 3 bases and J 0 bases, leaving 2 bases between the germline ends. The CDR3 consists of 12 residues. This CDR3 is CATSRVNTEAFF. CDR3 DNA sequence: TGTGCCACCAGCAGGGTGAACACTGAAGCTTTCTTT.

The chain links TRBV5-1 to TRBJ1-2, with D perhaps TRBD1 (5 bases). The CDR3 is 12 residues long. With 1 base removed from V and 6 bases from J, the gap between germline ends came to 7 bases. Per germline, CDR1 SGHRS and CDR2 YFSETQ. The CDR3 DNA reads as TGCGCCAGCAGCTTGTCGGGGGATGGCTACACCTTC. Residues: CASSLSGDGYTF.

V usage is TRBV7-9 and J usage is TRBJ2-5; maybe TRBD1 (5 bases). V gave up 5 bases and J gave up 4 bases, with 17 bases separating them. CDR1 SEHNR and CDR2 FQNEAQ come from the germline V gene (reference sequence). There are 15 residues in the CDR3. This CDR3 reads CASSPGPTGLETQYF. The CDR3, as DNA: TGTGCCAGCAGCCCAGGCCCAACAGGCTTAGAGACCCAGTACTTC.

The chain joins TRBV6-6 to TRBJ1-1; D is uncertain. With 8 bases removed from V and 5 bases from J, the gap between germline ends came to 12 bases. Germline V lookup: CDR1 MNHNY, CDR2 SVGAGI (reference sequence). The CDR3 sequence is 12 residues long. The CDR3 DNA sequence: TGTGCCAGCGGTGGTATCGGGACTGAAGCTTTCTTT. As protein: CASGGIGTEAFF.

The gene calls are TRBV7-2 and TRBJ1-2; D call uncertain. CDR1 is SGHTA, CDR2 FQGNSA, per germline. This CDR3 is built from 14 residues. The germline V and J ends were trimmed by 5 bases and 8 bases, with 18 bases remaining between them. The CDR3 sequence is CASSPSSAYSGYTF. The CDR3 DNA sequence: TGTGCCAGCAGCCCCTCAAGCGCTTATTCGGGCTACACCTTC.

The chain combines TRBV30 with TRBJ1-2; D call uncertain. The V end lost 0 bases, the J end lost 0 bases, and 5 bases lay between the germline ends. This CDR3 contains 13 residues. Germline CDR1 reads GTSNPN; CDR2 reads SVGIG (reference sequence). The chain's CDR3 is CAWSVPPNYGYTF. In nucleotides, the CDR3 is TGTGCCTGGAGTGTCCCCCCTAACTATGGCTACACCTTC.

This clone was recorded once. The J gene is TRBJ2-1, the V gene TRBV5-1; no firm D call. The CDR3 has 11 amino acids. V was pared by 5 bases and J by 8 bases, with 8 bases between. Germline V CDR1 and CDR2: SGHRS, YFSETQ. This chain's CDR3 is CASRGYDEQFF. The CDR3 DNA follows: TGCGCCAGCAGAGGTTATGATGAGCAGTTCTTC.

The chain joins TRBV10-3 to TRBJ2-7, with D unclear. Germline V CDR1 and CDR2: ENHRY, SYGVKD. V shed 6 bases and J shed 2 bases, with 11 bases lying between them. The CDR3 runs 13 residues. CDR3 in amino acids: CAISRNGPYEQYF. In DNA, the CDR3 is TGTGCCATCAGCCGGAATGGGCCCTACGAGCAGTACTTC.

The rearrangement uses TRBV7-6 and TRBJ2-7; 13 nucleotides agree with TRBD2. Germline loops: CDR1 SGHVS, CDR2 FNYEAQ. The junction had 2 bases not matched to a gene; V was cut back by 1 base and J by 5 bases. CDR3 length: 15 residues. CDR3 protein: CASSLGLAGGNEQYF. CDR3 sequence (DNA): TGTGCCAGCAGCTTAGGACTAGCGGGAGGCAACGAGCAGTACTTC.

This clone has more than one count but fewer than ten. The V and J genes are TRBV15 and TRBJ2-1; 9 bases are shared with TRBD1. This CDR3 comprises 17 residues. Trimming cost V 8 bases and J 4 bases; bases outside gene matches: 15. Germline V gene lookup returns CDR1 LNHNV and CDR2 YYDKDF (reference sequence). CDR3 region: CATALDRGLRFYNEQFF. For the CDR3, the DNA is TGTGCCACCGCCTTGGACAGGGGCCTGCGATTTTACAATGAGCAGTTCTTC.